This T cell receptor (beta chain) was recovered during a study of blood T cells in healthy people across ages (dated by TCRdb to the mid-2010s). Regarding the study in general: In model experiments, template switching captured roughly one uniquely barcoded TCR beta cDNA molecule for every two T cells. Age-related changes in TCR beta repertoire diversity were measured in the study by deep sequencing normalized with unique cDNA molecular identifiers. Four age groups were formed from the donors: young (average about 15 years), middle-aged (more than 35), aged (62) and long-lived (less than 85). Donors of different ages were randomly distributed across sequencing lanes to avoid experimental bias. The study analyzed two additional independent replicas of 1 million unique cDNA reads from the same blood draw for two donors, one aged 18 to 29 and one aged 80 or older. Broad study findings and their caveats: Total diversity estimates from one million sequenced T cells were considered lower bounds and underestimates. A strong correlation was found between observed TCR beta diversity and the percentage of naive T cells measured by flow cytometry. Observed TCR beta diversity per million T cells fell roughly linearly with age, and a significant reduction was already apparent by age roughly 40. The CMV infection status of donors was not known, potentially confounding age-related changes in expanded clonotypes. The long-lived group showed more naive CD4+ T cells, fewer expanded clones and increased TCR diversity than the aged group, suggesting age selection. Conclusive comparison of naive and antigen-experienced compartments was prevented by the profiling of bulk unsorted PBMCs.

The germline V gene specifies SGHVS as CDR1 and FQNEAQ as CDR2. The germline ends are 22 bases apart after V is trimmed by 6 bases and J by 3 bases. Reading from cysteine to phenylalanine, the CDR3 counts 17 amino acids. Of the read, only the CDR3 DNA is kept; its 51 bases are in frame from base 1. The library was produced with 5' RACE. Data came from an Illumina HiSeq 2500. The second PCR ran for about 6 to 11 cycles and used a J-beta primer mix along with a sample-barcoded 5' primer. A template-switch 5' adaptor carrying 12 random nucleotides introduced a unique molecular identifier onto each TCR beta cDNA molecule. At least 2.5 million CDR3-containing paired-end reads were obtained from each sample. All of the RNA was converted into first-strand cDNA using the Mint cDNA synthesis kit, with a TRBC-specific oligonucleotide serving as the primer. Following uracil-DNA glycosylase treatment, a first 18-cycle PCR with universal primers M1SS and BC2_uni_R was performed on all cDNA. As for how the authors treated the data: For normalization, 1 million high-quality reads, each with a distinct molecular identifier, were randomly selected from each sample. Instead of being binned into consensus sequences, reads that shared molecular identifiers were thrown out. MiTCR, run with a Q25 quality threshold and the strictest error-elimination algorithm, handled CDR3 identification, clonotype clustering and error correction. A nonparametric unseen species model with Euler transformation was used to estimate lower-bound total TCR beta diversity. Clones were called with MiXCR by TCRdb after fastp trimmed the public reads at Q25, and only in-frame beta chains were retained. Every CDR3 protein is listed once, alongside the most common genes and DNA of its rows. For this entry, the V and J calls and clone size follow TCRdb and not the study's own pipeline. Across this sample there are 1.6 million or so distinct CDR3 sequences, with about 35% seen only once. Around 10% of the sample belongs to the ten largest clones.

The roughly 39 donors, aged roughly 6 to 95 years, were systemically healthy Caucasian individuals from Russia. Each donor gave about 9.8 milliliters of peripheral blood, drawn into EDTA-treated Vacutainer tubes. Ficoll-Paque density-gradient centrifugation was used to isolate PBMCs, with at least 6.5 million obtained per sample. Total RNA was extracted from PBMCs with Trizol reagent, with at least 6 micrograms obtained per sample. The percentages of naive CD45RAhigh/CD27high T cells were determined by flow cytometry on a PBMC aliquot from every donor. Turning to this clonotype: This receptor's antigen is unknown. No much larger clonotype is one base removed from it; base qualities were not supplied.

The chain uses TRBV7-8 and TRBJ2-3; no D gene can be assigned with confidence. This TCR was sampled from a woman aged 25 to 39 in good health. Sequences were obtained from blood. The DNA sequence is as follows: TGTGCCAGCAGTACGGCAGTGGTGGCAGAAGGAACAGATACGCAGTATTTT. Its protein reads: CASSTAVVAEGTDTQYF.